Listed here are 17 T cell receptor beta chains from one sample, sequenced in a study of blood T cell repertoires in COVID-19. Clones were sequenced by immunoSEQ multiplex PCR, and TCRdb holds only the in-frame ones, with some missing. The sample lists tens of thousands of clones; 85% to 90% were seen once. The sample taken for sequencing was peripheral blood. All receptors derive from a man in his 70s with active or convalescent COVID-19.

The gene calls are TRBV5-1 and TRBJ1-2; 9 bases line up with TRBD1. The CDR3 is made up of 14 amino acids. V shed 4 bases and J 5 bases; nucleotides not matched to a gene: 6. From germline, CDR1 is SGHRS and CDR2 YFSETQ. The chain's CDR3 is CASSLAGTGYGYTF. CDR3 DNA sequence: TGCGCCAGCAGCCTGGCCGGGACAGGGTATGGCTACACCTTC.

The CDR3 coding sequence is TGTGCCTGGGCGCGAATTGGGGAGGGCACCGCTTTCTTT. Protein sequence: CAWARIGEGTAFF. The V and J genes are TRBV30 and TRBJ1-1; no firm D call. Trimming stripped 5 bases from V and 11 bases from J, with 21 bases between. Looked up from germline, CDR1 is GTSNPN and CDR2 is SVGIG (reference sequence). The CDR3 is 13 residues long.

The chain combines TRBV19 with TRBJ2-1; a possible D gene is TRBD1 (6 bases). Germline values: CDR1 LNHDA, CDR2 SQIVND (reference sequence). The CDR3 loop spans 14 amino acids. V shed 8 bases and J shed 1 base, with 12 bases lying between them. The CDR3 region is CASGQGNSYNEQFF. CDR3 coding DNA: TGTGCCAGTGGCCAGGGGAATTCCTACAATGAGCAGTTCTTC.

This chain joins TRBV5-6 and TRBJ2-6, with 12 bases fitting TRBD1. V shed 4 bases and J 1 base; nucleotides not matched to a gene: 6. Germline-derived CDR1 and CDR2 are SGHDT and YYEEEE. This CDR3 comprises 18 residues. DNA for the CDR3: TGTGCCAGCAGCCCGGGACAGGGGGCCCTATCTGGGGCCAACGTCCTGACTTTC. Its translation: CASSPGQGALSGANVLTF.

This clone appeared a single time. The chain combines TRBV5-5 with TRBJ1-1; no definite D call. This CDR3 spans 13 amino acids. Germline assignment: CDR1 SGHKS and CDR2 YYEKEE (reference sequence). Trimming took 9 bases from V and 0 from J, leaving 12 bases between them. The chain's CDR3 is CATRRDLNTEAFF. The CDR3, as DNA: TGTGCCACCCGCCGGGATTTGAACACTGAAGCTTTCTTT.

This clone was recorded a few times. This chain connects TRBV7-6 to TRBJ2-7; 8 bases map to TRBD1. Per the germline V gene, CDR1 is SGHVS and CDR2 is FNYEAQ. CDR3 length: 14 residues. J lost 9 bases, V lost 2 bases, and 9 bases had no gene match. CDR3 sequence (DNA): TGTGCCAGCAGCTTATACGGACAGGGTGATGGGCAGTACTTC. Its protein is CASSLYGQGDGQYF.

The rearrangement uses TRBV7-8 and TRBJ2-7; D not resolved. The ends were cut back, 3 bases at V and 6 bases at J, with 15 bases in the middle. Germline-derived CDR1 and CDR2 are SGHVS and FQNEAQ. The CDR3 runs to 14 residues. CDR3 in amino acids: CASSFLTRSGEQYF. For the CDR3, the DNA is TGTGCCAGCAGCTTCCTCACCCGGTCGGGCGAGCAGTACTTC. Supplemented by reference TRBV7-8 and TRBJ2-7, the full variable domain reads GAGVSQSPRYKVAKRGQDVALRCDPISGHVSLFWYQQALGQGPEFLTYFQNEAQLDKSGLPSDRFFAERPEGSVSTLKIQRTQQEDSAVYLCASSFLTRSGEQYFGPGTRLTVT.

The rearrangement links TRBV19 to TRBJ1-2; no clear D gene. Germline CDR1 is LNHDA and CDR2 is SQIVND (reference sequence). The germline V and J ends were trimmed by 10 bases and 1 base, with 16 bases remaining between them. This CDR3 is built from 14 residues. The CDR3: CATRRIWSNYGYTF. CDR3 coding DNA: TGTGCCACTCGACGGATATGGAGTAACTATGGCTACACCTTC. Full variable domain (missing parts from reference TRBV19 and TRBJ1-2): DGGITQSPKYLFRKEGQNVTLSCEQNLNHDAMYWYRQDPGQGLRLIYYSQIVNDFQKGDIAEGYSVSREKKESFPLTVTSAQKNPTAFYLCATRRIWSNYGYTFGSGTRLTVV.

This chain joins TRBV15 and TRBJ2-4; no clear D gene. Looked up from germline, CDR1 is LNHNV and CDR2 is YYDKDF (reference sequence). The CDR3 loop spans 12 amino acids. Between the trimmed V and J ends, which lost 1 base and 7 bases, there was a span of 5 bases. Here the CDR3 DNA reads TGTGCCACCAGCAGAGTTCTTAACATTCAGTACTTC. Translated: CATSRVLNIQYF.

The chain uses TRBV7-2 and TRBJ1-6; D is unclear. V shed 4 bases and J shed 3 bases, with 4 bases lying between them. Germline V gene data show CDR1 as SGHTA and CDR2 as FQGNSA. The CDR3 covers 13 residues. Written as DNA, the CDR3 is TGTGCCAGCAGCTCCCTCTATAATTCACCCCTCCACTTT. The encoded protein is CASSSLYNSPLHF.

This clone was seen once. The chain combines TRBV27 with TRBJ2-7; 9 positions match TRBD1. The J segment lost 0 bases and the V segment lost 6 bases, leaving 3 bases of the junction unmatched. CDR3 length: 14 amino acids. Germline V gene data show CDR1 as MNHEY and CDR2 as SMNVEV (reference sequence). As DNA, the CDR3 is TGTGCCAGCAGCTGGACAGGGGCCTCCTACGAGCAGTACTTC. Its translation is CASSWTGASYEQYF.

The CDR3 nucleotides read TGTGCCAGCAGCCAAGAGGCGGGGGGACTGGGTCGGGAGCAGTTCTTC. Amino acid sequence: CASSQEAGGLGREQFF. The chain joins TRBV3-1 (or the pseudogene TRBV3-2) to TRBJ2-1, with 8 nucleotides matching TRBD2. Germline V gives CDR1 LGHDT, CDR2 YNNKEL (reference sequence). The CDR3 consists of 16 residues. Unmatched junction bases numbered 11, after V lost 0 bases and J lost 10 bases.

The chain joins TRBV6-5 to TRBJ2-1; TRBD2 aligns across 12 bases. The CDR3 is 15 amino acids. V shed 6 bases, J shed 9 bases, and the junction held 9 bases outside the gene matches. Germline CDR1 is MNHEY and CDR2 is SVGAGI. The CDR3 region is CASRRETSGSGEQFF. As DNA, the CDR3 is TGTGCCAGCAGAAGAGAGACTAGCGGGAGTGGTGAGCAGTTCTTC.

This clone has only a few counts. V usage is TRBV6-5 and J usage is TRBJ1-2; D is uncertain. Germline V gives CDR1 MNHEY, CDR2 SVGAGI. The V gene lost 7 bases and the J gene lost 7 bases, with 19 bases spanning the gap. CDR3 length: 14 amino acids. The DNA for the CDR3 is TGTGCCAGCACAAATCGAGTTCCGGCGGGTGGCTACACCTTC. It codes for CASTNRVPAGGYTF.

The CDR3 bases are TGTGCCATCAGGCCGGGACTAGCGCCCTACAATGAGCAGTTCTTC. It specifies CAIRPGLAPYNEQFF. The chain couples TRBV10-3 to TRBJ2-1; TRBD2 aligns across 10 bases. CDR1 and CDR2 from the germline V gene are ENHRY and SYGVKD. V shed 6 bases and J 2 bases; nucleotides not matched to a gene: 4. This CDR3 contains 15 residues.

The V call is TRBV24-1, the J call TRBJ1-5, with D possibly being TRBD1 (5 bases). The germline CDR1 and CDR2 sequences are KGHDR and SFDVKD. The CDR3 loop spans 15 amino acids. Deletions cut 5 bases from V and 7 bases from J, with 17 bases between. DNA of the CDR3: TGTGCCACCAGTGCGGCGGGGGTTACCTCCCAGCCCCAGCATTTT. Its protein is CATSAAGVTSQPQHF.

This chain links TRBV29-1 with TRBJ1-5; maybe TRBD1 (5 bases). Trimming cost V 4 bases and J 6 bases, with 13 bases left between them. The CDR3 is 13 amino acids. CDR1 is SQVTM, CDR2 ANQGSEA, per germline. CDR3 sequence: CSVGGDGRQPQHF. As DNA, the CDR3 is TGCAGCGTTGGGGGGGATGGGCGTCAGCCCCAGCATTTT. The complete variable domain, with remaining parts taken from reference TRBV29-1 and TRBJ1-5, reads SAVISQKPSRDICQRGTSLTIQCQVDSQVTMMFWYRQQPGQSLTLIATANQGSEATYESGFVIDKFPISRPNLTFSTLTVSNMSPEDSSIYLCSVGGDGRQPQHFGDGTRLSIL.